The T cell receptor beta chain under discussion was sequenced for a study of blood T cells in healthy people across ages. Study conclusions and caveats: There were more naive CD4+ cells and higher diversity in long-lived donors than in aged donors.

Concerning this clonotype: What it binds is not known.

This CDR3 has 13 residues. V lost 5 bases and J lost 4, with 11 bases in between. Germline loops: CDR1 MNHNY, CDR2 SVGAGI (reference sequence). Next came a second PCR, run for roughly 6 to 11 cycles, which used a sample-barcoded 5' primer along with a J-beta primer mix. Via MiXCR, TCRdb re-called the 5' RACE reads, giving one row per CDR3 protein. This table has around 790,000 distinct CDR3 sequences, roughly 44% appearing once. V is TRBV6-6 and J is TRBJ1-1; D ambiguous. The sequence was collected from a man aged 60 to 69 in good health. Source material: blood. The CDR3 DNA reads TGTGCCAGCAGTGACGACGGAACCACTGAAGCTTTCTTT. Translation gives CASSDDGTTEAFF.